The clone carrying this TCR beta chain is large (0.1 to 1%). Treatment: randomized to nivolumab then ipilimumab (arm A) or the reverse (arm B). Patients had received no earlier DNA-damaging chemotherapy. The source of the sample is a study of sequential checkpoint blockade in melanoma. The table came from immunoSEQ multiplex PCR; TCRdb's copy has only in-frame clones and leaves some out. The sample shows 1,500 to 2,500 clones, around 20% of them seen only once. The TCR originated in a human donor with melanoma. The input for sequencing was tumor tissue (inferred from file names), taken from a patient given nivolumab and ipilimumab in sequence.

In DNA form, the CDR3 reads TGTGCCAGCAGCCAATCTTGGACTAGCGGGGACACAGATACGCAGTATTTT. It is translated as CASSQSWTSGDTDTQYF. This sequence joins TRBV11-3 and TRBJ2-3, with 12 bases that match TRBD2. V shed 5 bases, J shed 2 bases, and the junction held 8 bases outside the gene matches. The CDR3 is made up of 17 amino acids. Germline CDR1 and CDR2: SGHNT and YENEEA.